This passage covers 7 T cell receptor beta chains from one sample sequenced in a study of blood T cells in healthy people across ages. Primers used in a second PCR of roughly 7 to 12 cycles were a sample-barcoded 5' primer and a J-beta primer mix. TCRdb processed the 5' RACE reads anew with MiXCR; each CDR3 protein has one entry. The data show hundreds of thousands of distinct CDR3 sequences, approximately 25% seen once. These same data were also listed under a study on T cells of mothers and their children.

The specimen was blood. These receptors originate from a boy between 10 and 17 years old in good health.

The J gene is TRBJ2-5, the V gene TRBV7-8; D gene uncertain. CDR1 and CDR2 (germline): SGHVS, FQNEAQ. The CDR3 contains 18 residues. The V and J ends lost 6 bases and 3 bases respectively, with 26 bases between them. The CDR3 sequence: CASSLGYQANGLEETQYF. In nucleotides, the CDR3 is TGTGCCAGCAGTTTGGGTTATCAGGCCAACGGCCTTGAAGAGACCCAGTACTTC.

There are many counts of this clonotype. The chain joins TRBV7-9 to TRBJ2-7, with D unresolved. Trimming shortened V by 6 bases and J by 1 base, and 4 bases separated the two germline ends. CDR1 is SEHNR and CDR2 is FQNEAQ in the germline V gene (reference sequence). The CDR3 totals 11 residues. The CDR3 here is CASSTSYEQYF. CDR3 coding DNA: TGTGCCAGCAGTACATCCTACGAGCAGTACTTC. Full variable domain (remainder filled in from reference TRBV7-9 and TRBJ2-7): DTGVSQNPRHKITKRGQNVTFRCDPISEHNRLYWYRQTLGQGPEFLTYFQNEAQLEKSRLLSDRFSAERPKGSFSTLEIQRTEQGDSAMYLCASSTSYEQYFGPGTRLTVT.

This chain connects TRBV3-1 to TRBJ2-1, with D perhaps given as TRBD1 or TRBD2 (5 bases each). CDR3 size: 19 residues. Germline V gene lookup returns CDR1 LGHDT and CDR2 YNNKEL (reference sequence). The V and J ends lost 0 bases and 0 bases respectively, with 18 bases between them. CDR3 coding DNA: TGTGCCAGCAGCCAAGAGCAGGGACCCCTGGGGTCCTCCTACAATGAGCAGTTCTTC. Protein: CASSQEQGPLGSSYNEQFF.

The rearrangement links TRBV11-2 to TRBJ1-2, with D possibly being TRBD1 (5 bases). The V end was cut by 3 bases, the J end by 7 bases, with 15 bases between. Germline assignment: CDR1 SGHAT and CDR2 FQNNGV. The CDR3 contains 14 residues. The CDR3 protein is CASSLGVPPRGYTF. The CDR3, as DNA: TGTGCCAGCAGCTTGGGGGTCCCACCCCGTGGCTACACCTTC.

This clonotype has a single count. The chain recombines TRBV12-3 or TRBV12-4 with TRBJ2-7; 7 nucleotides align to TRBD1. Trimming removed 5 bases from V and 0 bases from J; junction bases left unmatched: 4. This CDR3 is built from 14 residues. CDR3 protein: CASSETGTSYEQYF. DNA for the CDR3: TGTGCCAGCAGTGAGACAGGGACCTCCTACGAGCAGTACTTC.

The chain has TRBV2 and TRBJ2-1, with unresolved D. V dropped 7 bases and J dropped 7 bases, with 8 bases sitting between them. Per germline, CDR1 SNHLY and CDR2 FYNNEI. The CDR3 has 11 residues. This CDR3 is CASKVRNEQFF. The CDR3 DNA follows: TGTGCCAGCAAGGTGCGGAATGAGCAGTTCTTC.

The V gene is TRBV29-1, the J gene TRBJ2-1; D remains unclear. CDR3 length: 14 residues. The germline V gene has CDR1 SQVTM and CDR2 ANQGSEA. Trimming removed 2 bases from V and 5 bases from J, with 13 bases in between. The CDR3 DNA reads TGCAGCGTTGAATTTATATGGTCACACAATGAGCAGTTCTTC. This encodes CSVEFIWSHNEQFF.